Shown below are 18 T cell receptor beta chains from a single sample sequenced in a study of early T cells in non-severe SARS-CoV-2 infection. TCRdb recomputed calls from the 5' RACE reads with MiXCR, one row per CDR3 protein. Here the sample spans under 50,000 distinct CDR3 sequences, 23% being singletons. Source: whole blood, taken at baseline. These receptor sequences come from an adult who was a healthcare worker with PCR-confirmed SARS-CoV-2 infection or an uninfected control (not recorded which).

The chain couples TRBV5-1 to TRBJ2-5, with 8 nucleotides matching TRBD1. Germline assignment: CDR1 SGHRS and CDR2 YFSETQ. The CDR3 consists of 15 residues. The junction had 7 bases not matched to a gene; V was cut back by 1 base and J by 5 bases. The CDR3 DNA sequence: TGCGCCAGCAGCTTGTCCTCCAGGGGGCCGGAGACCCAGTACTTC. This sequence encodes CASSLSSRGPETQYF.

This chain uses TRBV4-3 with TRBJ2-2; D not resolved. The CDR3 runs 13 residues. Trimming pared 2 bases from V and 1 base from J, leaving 2 bases between. The germline V gene has CDR1 LGHNA and CDR2 YSLEER. CDR3 nucleotide sequence: TGCGCCAGCAGCCAAATGAACACCGGGGAGCTGTTTTTT. Translation gives CASSQMNTGELFF.

This sequence joins TRBV7-2 and TRBJ2-3, with D unclear. CDR3 size: 12 residues. Trimming removed 5 bases from V and 3 bases from J, with 6 bases in between. Germline-derived CDR1 and CDR2 are SGHTA and FQGNSA. The CDR3 reads CASSPPTDTQYF. The CDR3 region has the DNA TGTGCCAGCAGCCCCCCTACAGATACGCAGTATTTT.

The V and J genes are TRBV29-1 and TRBJ2-7; D might be TRBD2 (5 bases). Trimming cost V 4 bases and J 6 bases, with 13 bases left between them. Germline V gene sequence: CDR1 SQVTM, CDR2 ANQGSEA. The CDR3 length is 12 residues. The CDR3 loop reads CSVATGSTEQYF. The CDR3 DNA is TGCAGCGTTGCAACGGGGTCCACCGAGCAGTACTTC.

In its sample, this clonotype was seen a few times. The V call is TRBV7-3, the J call TRBJ2-6; a possible D gene is TRBD1 (6 bases). With 5 bases removed from V and 6 bases from J, the gap between germline ends came to 17 bases. The CDR3 contains 16 residues. CDR1 and CDR2 (germline): SGHTA, FQGTGA. CDR3 protein: CASSRRDTPPANVLTF. The CDR3 DNA reads TGTGCCAGCAGCCGCCGGGACACACCTCCGGCCAACGTCCTGACTTTC.

The chain joins TRBV2 to TRBJ2-2; D is uncertain. V was shortened by 6 bases and J by 10 bases, with 15 bases between the two germline ends. The CDR3 sequence is 13 residues long. Germline-derived CDR1 and CDR2 are SNHLY and FYNNEI. CDR3 residues: CASSPRVDAELFF. The DNA for the CDR3 is TGTGCCAGCAGCCCTCGTGTAGATGCGGAGCTGTTTTTT.

This clonotype was observed a few times. V gene TRBV4-2 combines with J gene TRBJ1-2, with 7 bases identical to TRBD1. This CDR3 is 15 amino acids long. V gave up 0 bases and J gave up 7 bases; unmatched junction bases: 8. Germline CDR1 reads LGHNA; CDR2 reads YNFKEQ. The DNA of the CDR3 is TGTGCCAGCAGCCAAGAAGGGGGCGCTTCAAGTGGCTACACCTTC. Translation gives CASSQEGGASSGYTF.

The rearrangement uses TRBV7-9 and TRBJ1-1; 10 nucleotides line up with TRBD1. This CDR3 comprises 15 residues. CDR1 is SEHNR, CDR2 FQNEAQ, per germline (reference sequence). V dropped 6 bases and J dropped 7; count of bases not matched to a gene: 11. In DNA, the CDR3 is TGTGCCAGCAGTTTAACCGGGACAGGGGTAGGTGAAGCTTTCTTT. Residues: CASSLTGTGVGEAFF.

This clonotype was seen at least ten times. The J gene is TRBJ2-3, the V gene TRBV7-2; a possible D gene is TRBD2 (6 bases). With 4 bases removed from V and 4 bases from J, the gap between germline ends came to 18 bases. Germline assignment: CDR1 SGHTA and CDR2 FQGNSA. The CDR3 length is 16 residues. DNA for the CDR3: TGTGCCAGCAGCTATCAGAGGCCTAGCGCCGCAGATACGCAGTATTTT. Protein: CASSYQRPSAADTQYF.

This chain uses TRBV5-1 with TRBJ1-1, with D possibly being TRBD1 (5 bases). Germline V gene sequence: CDR1 SGHRS, CDR2 YFSETQ. There are 14 residues in the CDR3. V was clipped by 0 bases and J by 2 bases, with 8 bases between them. The CDR3 spells CASSLGGGNTEAFF. The CDR3, as DNA: TGCGCCAGCAGCTTGGGCGGGGGTAACACTGAAGCTTTCTTT.

The V call is TRBV30, the J call TRBJ1-4, with D perhaps TRBD1 (5 bases). V lost 2 bases and J lost 0, with 10 bases in between. The germline V gene encodes CDR1 GTSNPN and CDR2 SVGIG (reference sequence). The CDR3 extends over 15 amino acids. The CDR3 sequence is CAWSTTGATNEKLFF. As DNA, the CDR3 is TGTGCCTGGAGTACTACAGGCGCAACTAATGAAAAACTGTTTTTT.

This clonotype is deemed medium-sized. The chain recombines TRBV18 with TRBJ1-4; a weak D match, TRBD1 (5 bases). The CDR3 runs to 14 residues. CDR1 is KGHSH, CDR2 LQKENI, per germline. The V end was cut by 8 bases, the J end by 0 bases, with 10 bases between. CDR3 residues: CASRDAATNEKLFF. In nucleotides, the CDR3 is TGTGCCAGCCGGGACGCAGCAACTAATGAAAAACTGTTTTTT.

The rearrangement uses TRBV29-1 and TRBJ2-3, with TRBD2 matching over 13 bases. V shed 6 bases, J shed 5 bases, and the junction held 11 bases outside the gene matches. The CDR3 runs to 16 residues. The germline gives CDR1 SQVTM, CDR2 ANQGSEA. CDR3 sequence: CSVPMGLAGIRDTQYF. The CDR3 DNA is TGCAGCGTCCCCATGGGACTAGCGGGGATTCGAGATACGCAGTATTTT.

This chain joins TRBV20-1 and TRBJ2-3; D ambiguous. This CDR3 region has 13 residues. From germline, CDR1 is DFQATT and CDR2 SNEGSKA (reference sequence). V was trimmed by 2 bases and J by 4 bases, leaving 10 bases between them. Here the CDR3 DNA reads TGCAGTGCTAGACCCTCGGATCCAGATACGCAGTATTTT. It specifies CSARPSDPDTQYF.

The chain couples TRBV7-6 to TRBJ2-3; 7 nucleotides match TRBD1. CDR3 length: 13 amino acids. The germline V gene encodes CDR1 SGHVS and CDR2 FNYEAQ. V shed 4 bases, J shed 5 bases, and the junction held 3 bases outside the gene matches. Written as DNA, the CDR3 is TGTGCCAGCAGCTCTCAGGGGGAAGATACGCAGTATTTT. This gives the protein CASSSQGEDTQYF. Looking up the rest from reference TRBV7-6 and TRBJ2-3 gives the full variable domain: GAGVSQSPRYKVTKRGQDVALRCDPISGHVSLYWYRQALGQGPEFLTYFNYEAQQDKSGLPNDRFSAERPEGSISTLTIQRTEQRDSAMYRCASSSQGEDTQYFGPGTRLTVL.

This clonotype was seen a few times. V is TRBV5-1 and J is TRBJ2-5; TRBD1 agrees at 7 bases. The CDR3 has 14 amino acids. V dropped 4 bases and J dropped 1; count of bases not matched to a gene: 4. The germline V gene has CDR1 SGHRS and CDR2 YFSETQ. The CDR3: CASSRTGAQETQYF. The CDR3 DNA sequence: TGCGCCAGCAGCCGGACAGGTGCCCAAGAGACCCAGTACTTC.

The chain is built from TRBV27 and TRBJ1-5; TRBD1 matches at 11 bases. The V segment lost 6 bases and the J segment 2 bases; nucleotides outside the gene matches: 6. This CDR3 spans 16 amino acids. The germline gives CDR1 MNHEY, CDR2 SMNVEV (reference sequence). The CDR3 nucleotides are TGTGCCAGCAGCGGACAGGGGGCGATTGGCAATCAGCCCCAGCATTTT. It is translated as CASSGQGAIGNQPQHF.

CDR3: CASSPPLAGFGTDTQYF. The CDR3 DNA sequence: TGTGCCAGCAGCCCACCACTAGCGGGGTTTGGCACAGATACGCAGTATTTT. The chain couples TRBV7-2 to TRBJ2-3; the match to TRBD2 covers 10 bases. The CDR3 is 17 residues long. Germline-derived CDR1 and CDR2 are SGHTA and FQGNSA. V dropped 5 bases and J dropped 1; count of bases not matched to a gene: 9.